This TCR beta chain was identified in a study (dated by TCRdb to about 2016). In the study overall: The origins of HIV persistence were investigated in individuals who naturally controlled HIV infection.

The receptor library was made with 5' RACE. Reads for this sample came from an Illumina HiSeq 2000. TCRdb reanalyzed the raw reads on its own, using fastp at Q25 for trimming and MiXCR for clone calling, and kept in-frame beta chains. One record per CDR3 amino acid sequence lists the most common genes and DNA. For this sample the table gives about 800 distinct CDR3 sequences, of which 7.5% to 10% were detected only once. Roughly a quarter of the sample rests with the top ten. The CDR3 runs 15 residues from the cysteine to the phenylalanine. CDR3 DNA is the only sequence kept; it has 45 bases, read in frame from the first base. Taken from the germline V gene, the CDR1 and CDR2 loops are MNHEY and SVGEGT. Trimming removed 2 bases from V and 7 bases from J; the gene matches leave 6 bases unexplained. This clonotype was detected only a few times. The antigen it recognizes is unknown. One base away there is no much larger clone; base qualities are not given.

Sequences were obtained from total memory T cells from blood PBMCs. The cell subset or site label, as the study defines it: transitional memory CD4+ T cells. Recombination connected TRBV6-2 or TRBV6-3 to TRBJ2-1, with 9 bases aligning to TRBD1. The TCR originated in a male donor with HIV. The CDR3 reads as follows: CASSYKGGTGNEQFF. The DNA sequence is as follows: TGTGCCAGCAGTTACAAGGGCGGGACAGGGAATGAGCAGTTCTTC.